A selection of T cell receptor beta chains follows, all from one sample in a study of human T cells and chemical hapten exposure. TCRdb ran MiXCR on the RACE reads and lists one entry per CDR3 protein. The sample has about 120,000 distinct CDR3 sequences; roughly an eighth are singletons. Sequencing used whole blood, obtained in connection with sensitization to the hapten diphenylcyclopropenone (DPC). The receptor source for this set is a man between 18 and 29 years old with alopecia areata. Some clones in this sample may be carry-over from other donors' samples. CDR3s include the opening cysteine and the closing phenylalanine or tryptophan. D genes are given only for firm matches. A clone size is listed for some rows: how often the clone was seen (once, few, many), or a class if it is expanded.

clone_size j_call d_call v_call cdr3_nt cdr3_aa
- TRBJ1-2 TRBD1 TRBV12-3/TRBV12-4 TGTGCCAGCAGCCGTCGACAGGGAACGGTCTATGGCTACACCTTC CASSRRQGTVYGYTF
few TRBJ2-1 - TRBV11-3 TGTGCCAGCAGCCCCCGGTCAGGGAGAGGGGGCAATGAGCAGTTCTTC CASSPRSGRGGNEQFF
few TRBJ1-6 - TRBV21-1 TGTGCCAGCAGCCCTCCTCGGCAGGGAAATTCACCCCTCCACTTT CASSPPRQGNSPLHF
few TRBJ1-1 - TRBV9 TGTGCCAGCAGCGTAGGATGGAGGGACACTGAAGCTTTCTTT CASSVGWRDTEAFF
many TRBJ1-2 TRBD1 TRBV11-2 TGTGCCAGCAGCTCTCCCGGGACAGGGGACCTACTCAACTATGGCTACACCTTC CASSSPGTGDLLNYGYTF
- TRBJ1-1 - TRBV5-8 TGTGCCAGCAGCTTGCGCGCGGTTCGGGGGAACACTGAAGCTTTCTTT CASSLRAVRGNTEAFF
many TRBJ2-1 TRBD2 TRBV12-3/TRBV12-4 TGTGCCAGCAGCCTCTCCAGCGGGGGGGCCTACAATGAGCAGTTCTTC CASSLSSGGAYNEQFF
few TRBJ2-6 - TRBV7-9 TGTGCCAGCAGCGTTATAAAGGGAATCCTCTCTGGGGCCAACGTCCTGACTTTC CASSVIKGILSGANVLTF
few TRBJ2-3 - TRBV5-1 TGCGCCAGCCTCGGACAGAACACAGATACGCAGTATTTT CASLGQNTDTQYF
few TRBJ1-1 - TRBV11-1 TGTGCCAGCAGCGTCCCCGGGGGGCGGGAGGCTTTCTTT CASSVPGGREAFF
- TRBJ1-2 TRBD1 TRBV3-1 TGTGCCAGCAGCCAATCAGGGGGTTTGGGCTATGGCTACACCTTC CASSQSGGLGYGYTF
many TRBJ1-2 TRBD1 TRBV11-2 TGTGCCAGCAGCTTACAGGGGGCCGGCGGCTACACCTTC CASSLQGAGGYTF
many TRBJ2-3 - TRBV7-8 TGTGCCAGCAGCCCGCAGCGGGCCAGCCATTCTAGCACAGATACGCAGTATTTT CASSPQRASHSSTDTQYF
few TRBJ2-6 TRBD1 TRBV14 TGTGCCAGCAGCCCCACGGGACAGGGTGCCTTCTCTGGGGCCAACGTCCTGACTTTC CASSPTGQGAFSGANVLTF
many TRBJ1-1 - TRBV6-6 TGTGCCAGCAGTTACAGGGAGAGCACTGAAGCTTTCTTT CASSYRESTEAFF
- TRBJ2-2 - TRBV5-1 TGCGCCAGCAGCTTGGCTCCCCCAAGGGGGGGCGGCACCGGGGAGCTGTTTTTT CASSLAPPRGGGTGELFF
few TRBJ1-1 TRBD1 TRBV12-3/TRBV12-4 TGTGCCAGTTTACCGGGACAGGGGAACACTGAAGCTTTCTTT CASLPGQGNTEAFF
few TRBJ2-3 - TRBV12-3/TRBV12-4 TGTGCCAGCAGTTTGGGGCTACCAACAGATACGCAGTATTTT CASSLGLPTDTQYF
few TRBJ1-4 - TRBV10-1 TGCGCCAGCAGTGAGATGGGGGGTCGAGGCGCAACTAATGAAAAACTGTTTTTT CASSEMGGRGATNEKLFF
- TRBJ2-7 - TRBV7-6 TGTGCCAGCAGCTTTGGGGGCTTGGGCGAGCAGTACTTC CASSFGGLGEQYF
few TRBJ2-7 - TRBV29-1 TGCAGCGTGAACTCCGGGGCTACGACCTACGAGCAGTACTTC CSVNSGATTYEQYF
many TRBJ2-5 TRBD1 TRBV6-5 TGTGCCAGCAGTTTCCTGGGACAGCCCCTTCCGTACTTC CASSFLGQPLPYF
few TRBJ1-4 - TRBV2 TGTGCCAGCAGTCCCCGGACAAACAATGAAAAACTGTTTTTT CASSPRTNNEKLFF
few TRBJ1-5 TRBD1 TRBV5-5 TGTGCCAGCAGCTTGGAAGACAGGGTTGCTCAGCCCCAGCATTTT CASSLEDRVAQPQHF
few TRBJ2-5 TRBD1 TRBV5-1 TGCGCCAGCAGCTTGGCTTCCGGGACAGGGTCGGAGACCCAGTACTTC CASSLASGTGSETQYF
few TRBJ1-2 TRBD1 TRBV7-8 TGTGCCAGCAGCCCACAAGACAGGGTCGAAGTCAATGGCTACACCTTC CASSPQDRVEVNGYTF
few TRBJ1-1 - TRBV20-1 TGCAGTGCTAGACAGACGAACACTGAAGCTTTCTTT CSARQTNTEAFF
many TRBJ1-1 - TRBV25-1 TGTGCCAGCAGTGACTCGTGGGAGGCTTTCTTT CASSDSWEAFF
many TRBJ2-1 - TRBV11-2 TGTGCCAGCAGCTTTTTCGGCTACAATGAGCAGTTCTTC CASSFFGYNEQFF
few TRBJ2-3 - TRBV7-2 TGTGCCAGCAGCTTAGGGCTCGACACAGCAGATACGCAGTATTTT CASSLGLDTADTQYF
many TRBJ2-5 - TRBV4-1 TGCGCCAGCAGCCAAGAGGACAGCCAAGAGACCCAGTACTTC CASSQEDSQETQYF
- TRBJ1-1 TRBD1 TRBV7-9 TGTGCCAGCAGAGATCCAGGGGGTGGGGTCACTGAAGCTTTCTTT CASRDPGGGVTEAFF
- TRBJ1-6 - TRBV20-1 TGCAGTGCTAGTTTGGGTAGCTCCTATAATTCACCCCTCCACTTT CSASLGSSYNSPLHF
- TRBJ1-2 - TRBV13 TGTGCCAGCAGCTCCCAGACGCCCAAGACTCCTTATGGCTACACCTTC CASSSQTPKTPYGYTF
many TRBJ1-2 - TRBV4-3 TGCGCCAGCAGCCAAGATCGGCGTTCTAACTATGGCTACACCTTC CASSQDRRSNYGYTF
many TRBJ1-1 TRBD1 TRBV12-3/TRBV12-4 TGTGCCAGCAGGACCGACAGGGTGAACACTGAAGCTTTCTTT CASRTDRVNTEAFF
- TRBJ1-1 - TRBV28 TGTGCCAGCAGTTGGAGCACTGAAGCTTTCTTT CASSWSTEAFF
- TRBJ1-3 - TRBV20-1 TGCAGTGCTGGGGGGCGCCCGCCTGGAAACACCATATATTTT CSAGGRPPGNTIYF
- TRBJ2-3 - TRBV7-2 TGTGCCAGCAGCCCCGAGTACCTAGATACGCAGTATTTT CASSPEYLDTQYF
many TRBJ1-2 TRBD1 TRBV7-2 TGTGCCACCTGGGACAGGGCCAACTATGGCTACACCTTC CATWDRANYGYTF
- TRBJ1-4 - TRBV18 TGTGCCAGCTCACCGGGAATAGGCGAAGAAAAACTGTTTTTT CASSPGIGEEKLFF
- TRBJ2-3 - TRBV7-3 TGTGCCAGCAGTGGGGGCGGCTCTAGCACAGATACGCAGTATTTT CASSGGGSSTDTQYF
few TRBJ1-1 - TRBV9 TGTGCCAGCAGCACGGCAAGGACCGGTGAAGCTTTCTTT CASSTARTGEAFF
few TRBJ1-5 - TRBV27 TGTGCCAGCAGTTTATCGCGGGGGAATCAGCCCCAGCATTTT CASSLSRGNQPQHF
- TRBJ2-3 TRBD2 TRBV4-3 TGCGCCAGCAGCCCTGGGACTAGCGGGGGACGTGGGACAGATACGCAGTATTTT CASSPGTSGGRGTDTQYF